Below, 13 T cell receptor beta chains from the same sample are listed, as sequenced in a study of CD8 T cells in ankylosing spondylitis. TCRdb reanalysed the 5' RACE reads using MiXCR and keeps one entry per CDR3 protein. Among fewer than 150,000 distinct CDR3 sequences, approximately 7.4% were seen once, and the ten largest hold roughly an eighth. Sequenced material: blood, either unsorted or a sorted T cell fraction (not recorded which). These receptors were taken from a female donor with ankylosing spondylitis or in good health (not recorded which).

This clonotype was detected many times. The rearrangement joins TRBV12-3 or TRBV12-4 to TRBJ2-1, with D hard to call. V was shortened by 5 bases and J by 4 bases, with 12 bases between the two germline ends. This CDR3 spans 14 amino acids. CDR3 sequence: CASSPARGYNEQFF. DNA for the CDR3: TGTGCCAGCAGTCCCGCCCGCGGATACAATGAGCAGTTCTTC.

This clonotype was detected ten times or more. This rearrangement joins TRBV5-1 to TRBJ1-4; D gene uncertain. This CDR3 is built from 14 residues. V lost 3 bases and J 7 bases, leaving 13 bases between the germline ends. Per the germline V gene, CDR1 is SGHRS and CDR2 is YFSETQ. The CDR3 coding sequence is TGCGCCAGCAGCTCGGGAATAACGAGTGAAAAACTGTTTTTT. It specifies CASSSGITSEKLFF.

This clonotype appeared many times. This rearrangement joins TRBV5-1 to TRBJ2-1; TRBD2 agrees at 7 bases. CDR1 and CDR2 (germline): SGHRS, YFSETQ. The CDR3 spans 14 residues. The J segment lost 7 bases and the V segment lost 0 bases, leaving 4 bases of the junction unmatched. The CDR3 spells CASSLAVGGNEQFF. The CDR3 bases are TGCGCCAGCAGCTTGGCCGTGGGAGGGAATGAGCAGTTCTTC.

This clonotype has a count of ten or more. The chain carries TRBV25-1 and TRBJ1-1, with D possibly being TRBD1 (6 bases). The CDR3 runs to 13 residues. Trimming left V 3 bases short and J 11 bases short, with 16 bases between. CDR1 is MGHDK, CDR2 SYGVNS, per germline. Here the CDR3 DNA reads TGTGCCAGCAGTGACCTTACAGGGTGGGGTGCTTTCTTT. Protein: CASSDLTGWGAFF.

This clonotype was found a few times. This rearrangement joins TRBV27 to TRBJ2-7; D possibly matches TRBD1 or TRBD2 (5 bases each). This CDR3 comprises 17 residues. The germline CDR1 and CDR2 sequences are MNHEY and SMNVEV (reference sequence). The ends were cut back, 8 bases at V and 5 bases at J, with 28 bases in the middle. The CDR3 sequence is CASAIMISGLGYDEQYF. As DNA, the CDR3 is TGTGCCAGCGCCATCATGATTTCGGGGCTTGGATATGACGAGCAGTACTTC.

Many counts were recorded for this clonotype. The CDR3 protein is CASSYSRGQTEAFF. In DNA, the CDR3 is TGTGCCAGCAGTTACTCGCGGGGACAAACTGAAGCTTTCTTT. V and J are TRBV6-5 and TRBJ1-1; D perhaps matches TRBD1 (6 bases). The CDR3 runs 14 residues. The germline CDR1 and CDR2 sequences are MNHEY and SVGAGI. V was clipped by 0 bases and J by 5 bases, with 10 bases between them.

This clonotype was counted at least ten times. The chain is built from TRBV7-9 and TRBJ1-4, with D perhaps TRBD1 (5 bases). Germline V gives CDR1 SEHNR, CDR2 FQNEAQ (reference sequence). V was pared by 5 bases and J by 7 bases, with 14 bases between. CDR3 length: 14 residues. The CDR3 coding sequence is TGTGCCAGCAGCCGAGGGGAGTACGGTGAAAAACTGTTTTTT. Its protein is CASSRGEYGEKLFF.

At least ten counts were recorded for this clonotype. The chain employs TRBV4-3 and TRBJ2-5, with a weak D call TRBD2 (5 bases). This CDR3 has 15 amino acids. Germline values: CDR1 LGHNA, CDR2 YSLEER. V was shortened by 0 bases and J by 5 bases, with 13 bases between the two germline ends. CDR3 sequence (DNA): TGCGCCAGCAGCCAAGATCCTGAGGGTGATGAGACCCAGTACTTC. It encodes CASSQDPEGDETQYF.

This clonotype was counted ten times or more. The chain employs TRBV5-1 and TRBJ1-2; D gene unclear. The CDR3 is 15 amino acids. Per germline, CDR1 SGHRS and CDR2 YFSETQ. Between the trimmed V and J ends, which lost 6 bases and 4 bases, there was a span of 19 bases. Here the CDR3 reads CASIESPQYSYGYTF. Written as DNA, the CDR3 is TGCGCCAGCATCGAGTCCCCCCAATACAGCTATGGCTACACCTTC. Using reference TRBV5-1 and TRBJ1-2 for the parts outside the CDR3, the full variable domain is KAGVTQTPRYLIKTRGQQVTLSCSPISGHRSVSWYQQTPGQGLQFLFEYFSETQRNKGNFPGRFSGRQFSNSRSEMNVSTLELGDSALYLCASIESPQYSYGYTFGSGTRLTVV.

There are many counts of this clonotype. The CDR3 DNA follows: TGCAGTGCTAGGATAGCGGCCAAAAACATTCAGTACTTC. Translated: CSARIAAKNIQYF. The chain has TRBV20-1 and TRBJ2-4; D might be TRBD2 (5 bases). Per germline, CDR1 DFQATT and CDR2 SNEGSKA (reference sequence). Deletions cut 3 bases from V and 1 base from J, with 7 bases between. The CDR3 loop spans 13 amino acids.

This clonotype occurred many times. The genes are TRBV6-5 and TRBJ1-2, with a possible D match to TRBD1 (5 bases). The germline CDR1 and CDR2 sequences are MNHEY and SVGAGI. CDR3 length: 16 amino acids. Trimming pared 2 bases from V and 4 bases from J, leaving 17 bases between. The CDR3 sequence: CASSYLRLDMGYGYTF. The CDR3 coding sequence is TGTGCCAGCAGTTACCTGAGGTTGGACATGGGCTATGGCTACACCTTC.

This clonotype has ten or more counts. V usage is TRBV5-1 and J usage is TRBJ1-1; a weak D match, TRBD1 (6 bases). There are 15 residues in the CDR3. Germline assignment: CDR1 SGHRS and CDR2 YFSETQ. V shed 0 bases and J shed 7 bases, with 16 bases lying between them. This chain's CDR3 is CASSLAWGHSDEAFF. For the CDR3, the DNA is TGCGCCAGCAGCTTGGCGTGGGGACACTCAGATGAAGCTTTCTTT.

The chain couples TRBV27 to TRBJ2-3; 8 nucleotides match TRBD1. J gave up 8 bases and V 0 bases, and 10 bases lay outside the gene matches. The length of the CDR3 is 16 residues. CDR1 and CDR2 (germline): MNHEY, SMNVEV (reference sequence). The CDR3, as DNA: TGTGCCAGCAGTTTATCCCGGGCAGGGGGCGAAACTACGCAGTATTTT. This gives the protein CASSLSRAGGETTQYF.